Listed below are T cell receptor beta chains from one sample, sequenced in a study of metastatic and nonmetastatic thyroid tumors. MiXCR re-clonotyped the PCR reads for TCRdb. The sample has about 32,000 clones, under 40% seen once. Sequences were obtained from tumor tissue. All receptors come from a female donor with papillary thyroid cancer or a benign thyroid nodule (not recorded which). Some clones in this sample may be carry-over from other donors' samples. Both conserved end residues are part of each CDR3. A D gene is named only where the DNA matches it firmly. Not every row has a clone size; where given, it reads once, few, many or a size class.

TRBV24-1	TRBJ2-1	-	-	CATSDPGPPNEQFF	TGTGCCACCAGTGATCCGGGACCCCCCAATGAGCAGTTCTTC
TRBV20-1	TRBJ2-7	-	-	CSARDSLAGGLLIYEQYF	TGCAGTGCTAGAGATTCTTTGGCCGGGGGCCTCCTCATCTACGAGCAGTACTTC
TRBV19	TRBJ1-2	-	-	CASSMNGRGYTF	TGTGCCAGTAGTATGAATGGGCGGGGCTACACCTTC
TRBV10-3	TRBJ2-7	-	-	CAIGRDKTYEQYF	TGTGCCATCGGTCGGGACAAGACCTACGAGCAGTACTTC
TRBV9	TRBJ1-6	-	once	CARPMGLDNSPLHF	TGTGCCCGCCCCATGGGGTTAGATAATTCACCCCTCCACTTT
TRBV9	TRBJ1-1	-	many	CASQGPNTEAFF	TGTGCCAGTCAGGGTCCTAACACTGAAGCTTTCTTT
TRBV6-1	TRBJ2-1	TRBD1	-	CASSPNRGQFF	TGTGCCAGCAGTCCGAACAGGGGGCAGTTCTTC
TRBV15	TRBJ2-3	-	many	CATSREWGGTDTQYF	TGTGCCACCAGCAGAGAGTGGGGGGGCACAGATACGCAGTATTTT
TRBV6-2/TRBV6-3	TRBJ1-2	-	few	CASSYSSRGYGYTF	TGTGCCAGCAGTTACTCGAGTCGGGGCTATGGCTACACCTTC
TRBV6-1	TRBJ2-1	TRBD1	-	CAGGEKYNEQFF	TGTGCAGGGGGCGAAAAATACAATGAGCAGTTCTTC
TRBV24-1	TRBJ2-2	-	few	CAASDLEAIGELLF	TGTGCCGCCAGTGACCTTGAGGCAATCGGGGAGCTGCTTTTT
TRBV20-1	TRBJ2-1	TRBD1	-	CSAWFPGQWYNEQFF	TGCAGTGCCTGGTTCCCGGGACAGTGGTACAATGAGCAGTTCTTC
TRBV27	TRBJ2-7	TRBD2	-	CASSFGEGSYEQYF	TGTGCCAGCAGTTTCGGGGAGGGGTCCTACGAGCAGTACTTC
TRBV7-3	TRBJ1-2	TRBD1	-	CASSLGQQNYGYTF	TGTGCCAGCAGCTTGGGACAGCAAAACTATGGCTACACCTTC
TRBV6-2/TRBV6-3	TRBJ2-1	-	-	CASSYNSHSYNEQFF	TGTGCCAGCAGTTACAACAGCCACTCCTACAATGAGCAGTTCTTC
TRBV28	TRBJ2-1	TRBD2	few	CASRLAGGEQFF	TGTGCCAGCAGGTTAGCGGGAGGTGAGCAGTTCTTC
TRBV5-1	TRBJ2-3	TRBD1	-	CASSVGQGSTDTQYF	TGCGCCAGCAGCGTCGGACAGGGAAGCACAGATACGCAGTATTTT
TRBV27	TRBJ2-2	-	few	CASSLVQGRPGELFF	TGTGCCAGCAGTTTAGTCCAGGGCCGTCCCGGGGAGCTGTTTTTT
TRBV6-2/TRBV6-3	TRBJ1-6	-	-	CATLPGRNSPLHF	TGTGCCACCCTTCCGGGACGTAATTCACCCCTCCACTTT
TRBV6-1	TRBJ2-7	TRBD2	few	CASRLVAGDASYEQYF	TGTGCCAGCAGACTGGTAGCGGGTGACGCCAGCTACGAGCAGTACTTC
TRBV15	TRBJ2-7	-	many	CATSRGGSNEQYF	TGTGCCACCAGCAGAGGGGGGTCGAACGAGCAGTACTTC
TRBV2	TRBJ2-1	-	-	CASSEEGLGNEQFF	TGTGCCAGCAGTGAAGAGGGCCTGGGGAATGAGCAGTTCTTC
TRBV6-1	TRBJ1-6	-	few	CASSEWQVINSPLHF	TGTGCCAGCAGTGAATGGCAGGTGATAAATTCACCCCTCCACTTT
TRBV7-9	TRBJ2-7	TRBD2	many	CASSLGTSGDKYF	TGTGCCAGCAGCCTCGGGACTAGCGGGGACAAATACTTC
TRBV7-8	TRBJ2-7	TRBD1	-	CASSLVFWDRVHEQYF	TGTGCCAGCAGCTTAGTTTTCTGGGACAGGGTACACGAGCAGTACTTC
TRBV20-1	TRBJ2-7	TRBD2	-	CSAEELAGPHEQYF	TGCAGTGCGGAGGAACTAGCGGGGCCCCACGAGCAGTACTTC
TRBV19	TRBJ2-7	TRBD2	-	CASSAMPELAGEQYF	TGTGCCAGTAGCGCCATGCCCGAGTTAGCGGGGGAGCAGTACTTC
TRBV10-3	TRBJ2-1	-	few	CAIRGVGLEAYNEQFF	TGTGCCATCAGGGGGGTGGGGCTAGAGGCCTACAATGAGCAGTTCTTC
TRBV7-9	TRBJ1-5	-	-	CASSFGNGQPQHF	TGTGCCAGCAGCTTCGGGAATGGTCAGCCCCAGCATTTT
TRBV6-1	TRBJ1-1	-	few	CASSSGVMNTEAFF	TGTGCCAGCAGTTCGGGGGTGATGAACACTGAAGCTTTCTTT
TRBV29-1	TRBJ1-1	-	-	CSVSPTATEAFF	TGCAGCGTTAGTCCCACAGCCACTGAAGCTTTCTTT
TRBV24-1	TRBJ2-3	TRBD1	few	CATSDYDRVTQYF	TGTGCCACCAGTGATTACGACAGGGTAACGCAGTATTTT
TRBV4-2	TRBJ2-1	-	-	CASSQVADNEQFF	TGTGCCAGCAGCCAAGTGGCCGACAATGAGCAGTTCTTC
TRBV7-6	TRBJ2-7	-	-	CASSSIGGTWEQYF	TGTGCCAGCAGCTCAATCGGAGGGACTTGGGAGCAGTACTTC
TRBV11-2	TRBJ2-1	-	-	CASGSELYNEQFF	TGTGCCAGCGGCTCAGAGTTATACAATGAGCAGTTCTTC
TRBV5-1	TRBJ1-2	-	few	CASSLGGGAHGYTF	TGCGCCAGCAGCTTGGGTGGGGGGGCTCATGGCTACACCTTC
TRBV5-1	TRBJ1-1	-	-	CASSLEDGHTEAFF	TGCGCCAGCAGCTTGGAGGACGGACACACTGAAGCTTTCTTT
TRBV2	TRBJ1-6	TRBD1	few	CASSEVGQLNSPLHF	TGTGCCAGCAGTGAAGTGGGACAGCTTAATTCACCCCTCCACTTT
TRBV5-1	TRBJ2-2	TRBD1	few	CASSLGTGEPGELFF	TGCGCCAGCAGCCTCGGGACAGGGGAACCCGGGGAGCTGTTTTTT
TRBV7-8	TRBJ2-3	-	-	CASSLRTDTQYF	TGTGCCAGCAGCTTAAGGACAGATACGCAGTATTTT
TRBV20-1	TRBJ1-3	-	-	CSARVGGSGNTIYF	TGCAGTGCTAGGGTTGGAGGGTCTGGAAACACCATATATTTT
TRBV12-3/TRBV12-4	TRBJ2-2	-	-	CASSYRGGELFF	TGTGCCAGCAGTTATCGGGGCGGGGAGCTGTTTTTT
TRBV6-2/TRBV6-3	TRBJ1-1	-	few	CASSYGGANTEAFF	TGTGCCAGCAGTTACGGCGGAGCGAACACTGAAGCTTTCTTT
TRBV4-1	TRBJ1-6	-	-	CASSHTRALTALNNSPLHF	TGCGCCAGCAGCCACACCAGGGCTCTAACAGCTCTTAATAATTCACCCCTCCACTTT
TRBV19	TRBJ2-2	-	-	CASSIRSDTGELFF	TGTGCCAGTAGTATTCGAAGCGACACCGGGGAGCTGTTTTTT